These 32 T cell receptor beta chains share one sample of origin, sequenced in a study of blood T cell repertoires in COVID-19. The table came from immunoSEQ multiplex PCR; TCRdb's copy has only in-frame clones and leaves some out. The table shows tens of thousands of clones, with roughly 84% occurring only once. Sequenced: peripheral blood. The source is a woman in her 70s with acute or convalescent COVID-19.

The chain is built from TRBV5-6 and TRBJ2-7, with a weak D call TRBD1 (6 bases). The CDR3 consists of 16 residues. Germline V gene sequence: CDR1 SGHDT, CDR2 YYEEEE. Trimming stripped 4 bases from V and 2 bases from J, with 19 bases between. DNA of the CDR3: TGTGCCAGCAGCCGTAGTCGAACGGGGACACCCTACGAGCAGTACGTC. Its translation: CASSRSRTGTPYEQYV.

This chain uses TRBV11-2 with TRBJ2-7; weak D call: TRBD2 (5 bases). The length of the CDR3 is 13 residues. The V end was cut by 3 bases, the J end by 0 bases, with 6 bases between. Per germline, CDR1 SGHAT and CDR2 FQNNGV. CDR3 in amino acids: CASSFGSSYEQYV. The CDR3 coding sequence is TGTGCCAGCAGCTTTGGGAGCTCCTACGAGCAGTACGTC.

The rearrangement links TRBV4-3 to TRBJ1-6, with D maybe TRBD1 (6 bases). Trimming stripped 0 bases from V and 1 base from J, with 10 bases between. Germline CDR1 LGHNA, CDR2 YSLEER. This CDR3 contains 17 residues. CDR3 coding DNA: TGCGCCAGCAGCCAAGATAGGACAGCATCCTATAATTCACCCCTCCACTTT. Its protein is CASSQDRTASYNSPLHF.

The chain employs TRBV6-1 and TRBJ2-7; a possible D gene is TRBD1 (6 bases). CDR1 MNHNS and CDR2 SASEGT come from the germline V gene. This CDR3 is 17 amino acids long. Trimming cost V 2 bases and J 0 bases, with 17 bases left between them. The CDR3 sequence is CASSEWATGVISYEQYV. CDR3 in DNA: TGTGCCAGCAGTGAATGGGCGACAGGAGTTATCTCCTACGAGCAGTACGTC.

The V call is TRBV6-2 or TRBV6-3, the J call TRBJ1-4; D is perhaps TRBD1 (6 bases). Germline-derived CDR1 and CDR2 are MNHEY and SVGEGT. The CDR3 totals 16 residues. With 0 bases removed from V and 3 bases from J, the gap between germline ends came to 11 bases. The chain's CDR3 is CASSYSTGTPNEKLFF. CDR3 sequence (DNA): TGTGCCAGCAGTTACTCCACCGGGACACCTAATGAAAAACTGTTTTTT.

This clone was picked up a small number of times. J is TRBJ2-5 and V is TRBV27, with TRBD1 identical over 11 bases. CDR1 is MNHEY, CDR2 SMNVEV, per germline (reference sequence). After removal of 8 bases from V and 7 bases from J, the junction contained 9 bases not matched to a gene. CDR3 size: 14 residues. The CDR3 loop is CASRRGQGEGTQYF. CDR3 DNA sequence: TGTGCCAGCCGCCGGGGACAGGGGGAAGGGACCCAGTACTTC.

This clone was observed once. This chain joins TRBV24-1 and TRBJ2-3, with a tentative D call TRBD1 (5 bases). Germline loops: CDR1 KGHDR, CDR2 SFDVKD. The CDR3 extends over 17 amino acids. The V and J ends lost 0 bases and 0 bases respectively, with 12 bases between them. Written as DNA, the CDR3 is TGTGCCACCAGTGATTTGAGGACACAAACTAGCACAGATACGCAGTATTTT. Protein sequence: CATSDLRTQTSTDTQYF.

The count of this clone is one. The chain employs TRBV19 and TRBJ2-1; tentatively, D is TRBD2 (6 bases). The CDR3 runs 12 residues. Germline V gives CDR1 LNHDA, CDR2 SQIVND (reference sequence). V shed 4 bases and J shed 8 bases, with 9 bases lying between them. CDR3 nucleotides: TGTGCCAGTAGTAGTTGGGGGGATGAGCAGTTCTTC. Translation gives CASSSWGDEQFF.

CDR3 sequence: CSARVGLHHFF. DNA for the CDR3: TGCAGTGCTAGAGTGGGACTGCACCACTTCTTC. The chain combines TRBV20-1 with TRBJ2-1, with D tentatively TRBD2 (6 bases). Trimming removed 1 base from V and 16 bases from J, with 14 bases in between. The germline V gene has CDR1 DFQATT and CDR2 SNEGSKA (reference sequence). This CDR3 comprises 11 residues.

The V and J genes are TRBV12-5 and TRBJ2-1, with 9 positions matching TRBD2. Unmatched junction bases numbered 11, after V lost 0 bases and J lost 8 bases. The germline V gene has CDR1 LGHNT and CDR2 FRNRAP. This CDR3 region has 17 residues. CDR3 bases: TGTGCTAGTGGTTTGGTACAGTGGCGGGAGGGCGCCGATGAGCAGTTCTTC. It encodes CASGLVQWREGADEQFF.

This clone occurred a few times. This chain joins TRBV3-1 (or the pseudogene TRBV3-2) and TRBJ2-5, with 8 bases that match TRBD2. J was trimmed by 5 bases and V by 0 bases; bases with no gene match: 8. The germline V gene encodes CDR1 LGHDT and CDR2 YNNKEL (reference sequence). The CDR3 has 16 amino acids. CDR3 coding DNA: TGTGCCAGCAGCCAAGATGGGACTAGGAGGGGTGAGACCCAGTACTTC. Translated, it gives CASSQDGTRRGETQYF.

This clone was counted a few times. The rearrangement uses TRBV6-4 and TRBJ2-3; TRBD2 agrees at 9 bases. CDR1 MRHNA and CDR2 SNTAGT come from the germline V gene. The CDR3 runs to 15 residues. The V and J ends lost 3 bases and 8 bases, in that order; junction bases with no gene match: 9. The CDR3 bases are TGTGCCAGCAGTGAAGAGGCGGGAGGGATGGGTACGCAGTATTTT. Translated, it gives CASSEEAGGMGTQYF.

V and J are TRBV2 and TRBJ1-3, with TRBD1 identical over 8 bases. The V gene end was trimmed by 3 bases and the J gene end by 1 base; junction bases not matched to a gene: 2. Per the germline V gene, CDR1 is SNHLY and CDR2 is FYNNEI. This CDR3 spans 15 amino acids. The CDR3 DNA sequence: TGTGCCAGCAGTGAGAGGACAGGGTCTGGAAACACCATATATTTT. Translation gives CASSERTGSGNTIYF.

The chain joins TRBV18 to TRBJ1-6; 9 nucleotides line up with TRBD1. V gave up 8 bases and J gave up 6 bases; unmatched junction bases: 14. The CDR3 sequence is 17 residues long. Germline assignment: CDR1 KGHSH and CDR2 LQKENI. CDR3 protein: CASTPIAGQGINSPLHF. In nucleotides, the CDR3 is TGTGCCAGCACGCCTATCGCCGGACAGGGGATTAATTCACCCCTCCACTTT.

This clone has only a few counts. The J gene is TRBJ1-2, the V gene TRBV15, with 9 bases lining up with TRBD1. The CDR3 has 16 residues. Germline trimming cut 0 bases from V and 7 bases from J; bases unmatched to any gene: 9. Germline assignment: CDR1 LNHNV and CDR2 YYDKDF (reference sequence). For the CDR3, the DNA is TGTGCCACCAGCAGAGAGGCTATAGTGACAGGGGGTGGCTACACCTTC. Protein: CATSREAIVTGGGYTF.

The genes are TRBV6-6 and TRBJ1-1, with D maybe TRBD1 (6 bases). The CDR3 covers 14 residues. Germline-derived CDR1 and CDR2 are MNHNY and SVGAGI (reference sequence). Trimming took 2 bases from V and 5 from J, leaving 12 bases between them. The CDR3 DNA sequence: TGTGCCAGCAGTTACCGGGGGGCGGATACTGAAGCTTTCTTT. Protein product: CASSYRGADTEAFF.

V and J are TRBV28 and TRBJ1-2; 9 bases match TRBD1. This CDR3 region has 15 residues. CDR1 is MDHEN and CDR2 is SYDVKM in the germline V gene. V was clipped by 7 bases and J by 7 bases; unmatched bases: 13. The CDR3 protein is CASTAGTGGVGGYTF. The CDR3 DNA sequence: TGTGCCAGCACCGCCGGAACAGGGGGCGTGGGTGGCTACACCTTC.

The rearrangement links TRBV7-2 to TRBJ1-2; TRBD1 aligns across 7 bases. V shed 5 bases and J 6 bases; nucleotides not matched to a gene: 6. The CDR3 runs 13 residues. Germline loops: CDR1 SGHTA, CDR2 FQGNSA. The CDR3 region is CASSLTGPDGYTF. Written as DNA, the CDR3 is TGTGCCAGCAGCCTGACAGGGCCGGATGGCTACACCTTC.

The chain has TRBV5-1 and TRBJ1-2, with D unresolved. Germline-derived CDR1 and CDR2 are SGHRS and YFSETQ. V was clipped by 0 bases and J by 0 bases, with 9 bases between them. CDR3 length: 15 residues. The CDR3 DNA sequence: TGCGCCAGCAGCTTGGGCACTAATACTAACTATGGCTACACCTTC. This encodes CASSLGTNTNYGYTF.

The chain has TRBV19 and TRBJ1-2; weak D call: TRBD1 (5 bases). Germline-derived CDR1 and CDR2 are LNHDA and SQIVND (reference sequence). The CDR3 sequence is 16 residues long. V lost 0 bases to trimming and J lost 6 bases, with 17 bases between them. CDR3 nucleotide sequence: TGTGCCAGTAGTATAGATAGCTGGGCAGGGATGGATGGCTACACCTTC. It codes for CASSIDSWAGMDGYTF.

V usage is TRBV5-6 and J usage is TRBJ2-1, with 10 nucleotides matching TRBD1. CDR3 length equals 16 residues. Trimming cost V 4 bases and J 1 base; bases outside gene matches: 5. The germline CDR1 and CDR2 sequences are SGHDT and YYEEEE. The CDR3 nucleotides are TGTGCCAGCAGCCCGACAGGGGGCGCTTCCTACAATGAGCAGTTCTTC. This translates into CASSPTGGASYNEQFF.

V gene TRBV18 combines with J gene TRBJ2-2; D may be TRBD2 (5 bases). The CDR3 has 15 residues. Germline CDR1 and CDR2: KGHSH and LQKENI. Trimming took off 3 bases at V and 1 base at J, with 9 bases between the two ends. This chain's CDR3 is CASSPPSWNTGELFF. The CDR3, as DNA: TGTGCCAGCTCACCTCCTAGCTGGAACACCGGGGAGCTGTTTTTT.

The chain couples TRBV28 to TRBJ2-3, with D possibly TRBD1 on 6 matching bases. Trimming left V 4 bases short and J 0 bases short, with 8 bases between. Per germline, CDR1 MDHEN and CDR2 SYDVKM. The CDR3 is 14 amino acids. The CDR3 coding sequence is TGTGCCAGCAGTTCTCAGGGGAGCACAGATACGCAGTATTTT. Its translation: CASSSQGSTDTQYF.

This chain joins TRBV14 and TRBJ1-4, with 12 bases matching TRBD1. The V gene end was trimmed by 4 bases and the J gene end by 3 bases; junction bases not matched to a gene: 3. CDR3 length: 16 amino acids. From germline, CDR1 is SGHDN and CDR2 FVKESK. As DNA, the CDR3 is TGTGCCAGCAGCCCGGGACAGGGGGCCCCTAATGAAAAACTGTTTTTT. Encoded protein: CASSPGQGAPNEKLFF.

The chain couples TRBV7-2 to TRBJ1-2; no reliable D call. The CDR3 has 13 amino acids. Trimming cost V 3 bases and J 2 bases, with 7 bases left between them. Germline V gene data show CDR1 as SGHTA and CDR2 as FQGNSA. CDR3 DNA: TGTGCCAGCAGCTTCGACACAAACTATGGCTACACCTTC. As protein: CASSFDTNYGYTF.

The rearrangement joins TRBV5-4 to TRBJ2-4, with TRBD1 identical over 11 bases. The J segment lost 7 bases and the V segment lost 2 bases, leaving 2 bases of the junction unmatched. In germline, CDR1 is SGHNT, CDR2 YYREEE (reference sequence). The CDR3 length is 14 residues. The CDR3 DNA reads TGTGCCAGCAGCTTAGGGACAGGGGGTAACATTCAGTACTTC. As protein: CASSLGTGGNIQYF. The variable domain in full, completed from reference TRBV5-4 and TRBJ2-4, reads ETGVTQSPTHLIKTRGQQVTLRCSSQSGHNTVSWYQQALGQGPQFIFQYYREEENGRGNFPPRFSGLQFPNYSSELNVNALELDDSALYLCASSLGTGGNIQYFGAGTRLSVL.

The chain carries TRBV6-5 and TRBJ2-1; D is undetermined. Trimming took 6 bases from V and 4 from J, leaving 13 bases between them. CDR3 length equals 14 residues. The germline CDR1 and CDR2 sequences are MNHEY and SVGAGI. CDR3 DNA sequence: TGTGCCAGCAGGCCGAGCCGTCGTTACAATGAGCAGTTCTTC. It yields the protein CASRPSRRYNEQFF.

This clone turned up a few times. The V call is TRBV6-5, the J call TRBJ1-1; D perhaps matches TRBD1 (5 bases). The length of the CDR3 is 14 residues. V was clipped by 1 base and J by 4 bases, with 10 bases between them. CDR1 and CDR2 (germline): MNHEY, SVGAGI. This CDR3 is CASSYWGGSTEAFF. The CDR3 DNA follows: TGTGCCAGCAGTTACTGGGGGGGGAGCACTGAAGCTTTCTTT.

This chain connects TRBV18 to TRBJ2-7; TRBD1 aligns across 7 bases. Per germline, CDR1 KGHSH and CDR2 LQKENI. This CDR3 spans 14 amino acids. V lost 4 bases, J lost 3 bases, and 6 bases stayed unmatched. CDR3 protein: CASSRETGYYEQYV. The CDR3 nucleotides read TGTGCCAGCTCACGGGAGACAGGGTACTACGAGCAGTACGTC.

V usage is TRBV7-2 and J usage is TRBJ1-4; D remains ambiguous. Germline CDR1 reads SGHTA; CDR2 reads FQGNSA. Trimming shortened V by 3 bases and J by 8 bases, and 10 bases separated the two germline ends. The CDR3 spans 13 residues. DNA for the CDR3: TGTGCCAGCAGCTTTAGAGGGCGCGAAAAACTGTTTTTT. This translates into CASSFRGREKLFF.

Only a few counts were recorded for this clone. The chain employs TRBV6-1 and TRBJ1-2, with TRBD1 identical over 8 bases. Germline loops: CDR1 MNHNS, CDR2 SASEGT. There are 15 residues in the CDR3. Trimming at V came to 2 bases and at J to 4 bases, leaving 6 bases not matched to a gene. The CDR3 spells CASSEFGTGIYGYTF. In DNA form, the CDR3 reads TGTGCCAGCAGTGAATTTGGGACAGGTATCTATGGCTACACCTTC.

As DNA, the CDR3 is TGCGCCAGCAGCGAGGATCCTAGCGGGAGGGCCACGAATGAGCAGTTCTTC. This translates into CASSEDPSGRATNEQFF. V usage is TRBV10-1 and J usage is TRBJ2-1, with TRBD2 matching 12 bases. CDR1 and CDR2 from the germline V gene are WNHNN and SYGVQD (reference sequence). V dropped 6 bases and J dropped 7; count of bases not matched to a gene: 13. CDR3 size: 17 residues.